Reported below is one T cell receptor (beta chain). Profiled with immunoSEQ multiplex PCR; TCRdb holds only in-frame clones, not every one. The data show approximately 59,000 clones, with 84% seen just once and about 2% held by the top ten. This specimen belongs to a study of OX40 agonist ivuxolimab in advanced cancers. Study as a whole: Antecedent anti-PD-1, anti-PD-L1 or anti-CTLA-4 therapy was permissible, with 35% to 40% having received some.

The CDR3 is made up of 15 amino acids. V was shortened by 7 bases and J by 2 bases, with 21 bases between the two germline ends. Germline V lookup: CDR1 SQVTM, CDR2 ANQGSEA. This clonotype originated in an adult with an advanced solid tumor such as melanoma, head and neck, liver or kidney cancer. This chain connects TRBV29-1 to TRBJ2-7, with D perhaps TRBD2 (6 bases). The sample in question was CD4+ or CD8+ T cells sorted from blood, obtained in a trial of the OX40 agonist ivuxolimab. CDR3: CSGKLRSGATYEQYF. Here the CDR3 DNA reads TGCAGCGGGAAATTACGTAGCGGTGCGACCTACGAGCAGTACTTC.